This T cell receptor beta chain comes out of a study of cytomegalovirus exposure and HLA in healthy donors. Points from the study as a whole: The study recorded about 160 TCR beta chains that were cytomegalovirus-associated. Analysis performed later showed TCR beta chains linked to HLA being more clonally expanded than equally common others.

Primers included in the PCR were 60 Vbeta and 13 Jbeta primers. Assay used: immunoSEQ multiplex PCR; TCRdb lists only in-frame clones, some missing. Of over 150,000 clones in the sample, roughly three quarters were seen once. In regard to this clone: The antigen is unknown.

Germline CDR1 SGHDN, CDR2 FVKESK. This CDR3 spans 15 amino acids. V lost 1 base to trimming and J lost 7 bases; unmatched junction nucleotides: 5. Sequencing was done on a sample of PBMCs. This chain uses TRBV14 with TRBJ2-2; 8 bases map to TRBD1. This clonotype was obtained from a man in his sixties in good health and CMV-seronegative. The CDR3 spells CASSQAMTGDGELFF. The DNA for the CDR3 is TGTGCCAGCAGCCAAGCAATGACAGGGGACGGGGAGCTGTTTTTT.